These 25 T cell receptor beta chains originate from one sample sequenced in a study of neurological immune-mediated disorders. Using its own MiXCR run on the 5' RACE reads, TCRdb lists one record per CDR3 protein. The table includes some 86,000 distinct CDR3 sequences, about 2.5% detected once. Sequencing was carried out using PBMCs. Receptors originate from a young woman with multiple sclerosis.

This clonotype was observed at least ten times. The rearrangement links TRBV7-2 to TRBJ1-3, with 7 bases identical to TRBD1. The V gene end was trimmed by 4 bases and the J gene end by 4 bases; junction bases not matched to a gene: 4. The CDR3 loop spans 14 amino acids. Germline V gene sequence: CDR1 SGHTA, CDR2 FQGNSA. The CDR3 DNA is TGTGCCAGCAGCTCTGAGGGACAGGGAAACACCATATATTTT. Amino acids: CASSSEGQGNTIYF.

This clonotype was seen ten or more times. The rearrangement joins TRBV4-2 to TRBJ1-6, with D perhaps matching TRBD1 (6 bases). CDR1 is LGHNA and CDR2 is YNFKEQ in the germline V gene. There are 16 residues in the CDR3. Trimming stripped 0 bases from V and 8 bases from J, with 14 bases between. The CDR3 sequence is CASSQDAGGEDSPLHF. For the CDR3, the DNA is TGTGCCAGCAGCCAAGATGCCGGGGGCGAGGATTCACCCCTCCACTTT.

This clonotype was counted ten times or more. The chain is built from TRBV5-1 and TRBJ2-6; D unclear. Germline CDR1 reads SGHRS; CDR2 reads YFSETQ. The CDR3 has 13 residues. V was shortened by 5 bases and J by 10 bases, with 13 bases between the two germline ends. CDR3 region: CASSITVSNVLTF. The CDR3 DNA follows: TGCGCCAGCAGTATCACAGTTTCAAACGTCCTGACTTTC.

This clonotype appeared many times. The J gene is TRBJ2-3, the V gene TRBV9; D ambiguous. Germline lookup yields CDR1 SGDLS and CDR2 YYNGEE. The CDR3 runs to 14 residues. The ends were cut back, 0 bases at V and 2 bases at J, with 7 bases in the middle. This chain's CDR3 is CASSVDLNTDTQYF. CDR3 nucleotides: TGTGCCAGCAGCGTAGACCTAAACACAGATACGCAGTATTTT.

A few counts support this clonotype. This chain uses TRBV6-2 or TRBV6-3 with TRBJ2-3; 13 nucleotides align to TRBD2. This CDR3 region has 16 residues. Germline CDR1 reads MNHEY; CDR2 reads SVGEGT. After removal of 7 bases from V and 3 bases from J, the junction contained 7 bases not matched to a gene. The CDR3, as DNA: TGTGCCAGCAACGGACTAGCGGGAGAACGAACAGATACGCAGTATTTT. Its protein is CASNGLAGERTDTQYF.

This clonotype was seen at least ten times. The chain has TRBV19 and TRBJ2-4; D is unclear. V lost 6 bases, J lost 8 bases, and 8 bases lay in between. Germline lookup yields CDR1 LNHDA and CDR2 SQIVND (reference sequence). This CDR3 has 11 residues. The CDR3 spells CASRGMDIQYF. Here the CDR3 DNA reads TGTGCCAGTAGAGGCATGGACATTCAGTACTTC.

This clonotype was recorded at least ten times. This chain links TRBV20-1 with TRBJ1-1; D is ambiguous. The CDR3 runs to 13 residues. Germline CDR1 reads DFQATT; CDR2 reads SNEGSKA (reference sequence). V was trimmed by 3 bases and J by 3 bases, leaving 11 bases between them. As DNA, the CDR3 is TGCAGTGCTAGTTTTATCGAGTACACTGAAGCTTTCTTT. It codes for CSASFIEYTEAFF.

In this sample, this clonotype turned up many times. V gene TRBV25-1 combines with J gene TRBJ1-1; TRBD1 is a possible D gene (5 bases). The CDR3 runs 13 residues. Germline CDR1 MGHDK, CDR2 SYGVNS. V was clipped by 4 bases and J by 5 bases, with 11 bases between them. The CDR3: CASSASTGTEAFF. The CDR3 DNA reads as TGTGCCAGCAGTGCATCTACAGGAACTGAAGCTTTCTTT.

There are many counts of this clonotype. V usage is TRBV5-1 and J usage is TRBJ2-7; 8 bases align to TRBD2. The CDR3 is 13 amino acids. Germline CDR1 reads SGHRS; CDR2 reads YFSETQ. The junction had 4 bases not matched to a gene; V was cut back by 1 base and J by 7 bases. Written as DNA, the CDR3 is TGCGCCAGCAGCTTGTCCCCGGGAGGGGAGCAGTACTTC. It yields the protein CASSLSPGGEQYF.

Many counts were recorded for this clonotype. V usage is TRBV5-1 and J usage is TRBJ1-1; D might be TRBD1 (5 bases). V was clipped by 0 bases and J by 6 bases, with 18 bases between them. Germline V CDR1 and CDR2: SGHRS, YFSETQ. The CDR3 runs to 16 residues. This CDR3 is CASSLEGGRDISEAFF. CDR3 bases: TGCGCCAGCAGCTTGGAAGGCGGCAGGGATATATCTGAAGCTTTCTTT.

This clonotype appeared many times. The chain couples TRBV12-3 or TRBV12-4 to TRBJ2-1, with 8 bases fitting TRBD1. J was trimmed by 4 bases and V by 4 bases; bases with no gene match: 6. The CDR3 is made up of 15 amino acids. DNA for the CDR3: TGTGCCAGCAGTTCTGGACAGGGCTTATACAATGAGCAGTTCTTC. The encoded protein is CASSSGQGLYNEQFF.

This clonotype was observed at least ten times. In nucleotides, the CDR3 is TGTGCCAGCAGTCAGAGGGGGGCTCAGGCTTTCTTT. It yields the protein CASSQRGAQAFF. The chain recombines TRBV6-6 with TRBJ1-1; possibly TRBD1 for D (6 bases). V gave up 5 bases and J gave up 11 bases, with 15 bases separating them. The germline V gene encodes CDR1 MNHNY and CDR2 SVGAGI (reference sequence). The CDR3 runs to 12 residues.

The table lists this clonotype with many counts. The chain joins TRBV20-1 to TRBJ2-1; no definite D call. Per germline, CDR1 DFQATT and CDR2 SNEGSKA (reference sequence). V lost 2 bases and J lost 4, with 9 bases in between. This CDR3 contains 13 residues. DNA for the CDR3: TGCAGTGCTAGACGGTTCGGGTACAATGAGCAGTTCTTC. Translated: CSARRFGYNEQFF.

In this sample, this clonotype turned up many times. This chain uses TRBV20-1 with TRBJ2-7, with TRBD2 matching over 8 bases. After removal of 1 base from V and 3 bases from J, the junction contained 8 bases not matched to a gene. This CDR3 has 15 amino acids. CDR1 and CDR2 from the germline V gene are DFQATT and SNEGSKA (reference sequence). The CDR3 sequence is CSARGSGTRVYEQYF. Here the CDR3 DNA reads TGCAGTGCTAGAGGCTCCGGGACTAGGGTCTACGAGCAGTACTTC.

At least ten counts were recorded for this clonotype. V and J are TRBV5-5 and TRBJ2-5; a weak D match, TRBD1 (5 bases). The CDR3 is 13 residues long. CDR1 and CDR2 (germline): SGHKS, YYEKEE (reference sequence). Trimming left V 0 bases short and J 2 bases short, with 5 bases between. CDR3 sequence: CASSLGTQETQYF. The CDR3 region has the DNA TGTGCCAGCAGCTTGGGGACACAAGAGACCCAGTACTTC.

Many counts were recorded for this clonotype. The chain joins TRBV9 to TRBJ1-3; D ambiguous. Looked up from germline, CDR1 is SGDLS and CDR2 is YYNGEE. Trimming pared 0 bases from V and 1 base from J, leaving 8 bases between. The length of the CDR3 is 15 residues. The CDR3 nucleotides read TGTGCCAGCAGCGTAGGGCAGTCGTCTGGAAACACCATATATTTT. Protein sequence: CASSVGQSSGNTIYF. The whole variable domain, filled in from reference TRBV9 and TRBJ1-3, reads DSGVTQTPKHLITATGQRVTLRCSPRSGDLSVYWYQQSLDQGLQFLIQYYNGEERAKGNILERFSAQQFPDLHSELNLSSLELGDSALYFCASSVGQSSGNTIYFGEGSWLTVV.

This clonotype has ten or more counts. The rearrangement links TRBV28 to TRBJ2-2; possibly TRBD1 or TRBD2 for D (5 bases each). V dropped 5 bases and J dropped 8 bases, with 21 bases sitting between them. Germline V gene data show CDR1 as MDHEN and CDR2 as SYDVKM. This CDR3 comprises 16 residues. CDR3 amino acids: CASSLEGPGTAGELFF. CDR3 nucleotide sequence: TGTGCCAGCAGTCTCGAGGGGCCAGGGACGGCGGGGGAGCTGTTTTTT.

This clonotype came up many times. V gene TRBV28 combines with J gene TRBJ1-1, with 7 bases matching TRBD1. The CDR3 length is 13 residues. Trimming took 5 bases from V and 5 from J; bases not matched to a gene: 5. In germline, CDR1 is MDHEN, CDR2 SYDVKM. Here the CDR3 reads CASSLNRGTEAFF. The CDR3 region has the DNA TGTGCCAGCAGTCTCAACAGGGGTACTGAAGCTTTCTTT.

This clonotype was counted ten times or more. CDR3 region: CASTGQAGVGEQYF. In DNA form, the CDR3 reads TGCGCCAGCACCGGACAGGCCGGGGTGGGTGAGCAGTACTTC. V usage is TRBV5-1 and J usage is TRBJ2-7; 7 bases are shared with TRBD1. Germline-derived CDR1 and CDR2 are SGHRS and YFSETQ. Germline trimming cut 6 bases from V and 7 bases from J; bases unmatched to any gene: 13. The CDR3 loop spans 14 amino acids.

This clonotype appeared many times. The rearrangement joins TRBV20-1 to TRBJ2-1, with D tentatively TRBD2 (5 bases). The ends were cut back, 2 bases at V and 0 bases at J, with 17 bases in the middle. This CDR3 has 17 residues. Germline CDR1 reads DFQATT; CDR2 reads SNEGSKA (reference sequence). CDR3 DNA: TGCAGTGCTAGACAATTAAAGAGCGGAAGCTCCTACAATGAGCAGTTCTTC. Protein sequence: CSARQLKSGSSYNEQFF.

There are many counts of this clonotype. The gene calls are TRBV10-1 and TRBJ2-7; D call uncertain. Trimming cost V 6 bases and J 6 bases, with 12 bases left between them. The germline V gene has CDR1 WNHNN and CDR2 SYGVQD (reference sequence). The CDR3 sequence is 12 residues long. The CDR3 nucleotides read TGCGCCAGCAGCCCTGGACCGAGCGAGCAGTACTTC. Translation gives CASSPGPSEQYF.

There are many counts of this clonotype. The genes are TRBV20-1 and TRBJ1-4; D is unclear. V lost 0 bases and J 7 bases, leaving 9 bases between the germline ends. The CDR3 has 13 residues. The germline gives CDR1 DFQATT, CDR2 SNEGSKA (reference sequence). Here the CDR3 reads CSARETSSEKLFF. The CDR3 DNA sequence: TGCAGTGCTAGAGAGACTAGTAGTGAAAAACTGTTTTTT.

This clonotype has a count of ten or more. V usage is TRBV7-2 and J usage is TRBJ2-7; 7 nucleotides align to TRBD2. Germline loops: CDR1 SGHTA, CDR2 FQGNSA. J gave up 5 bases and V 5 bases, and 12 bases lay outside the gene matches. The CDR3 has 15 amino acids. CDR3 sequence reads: CASSPRGGRYNEQYF. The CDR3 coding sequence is TGTGCCAGCAGCCCTCGGGGCGGGAGATACAACGAGCAGTACTTC.

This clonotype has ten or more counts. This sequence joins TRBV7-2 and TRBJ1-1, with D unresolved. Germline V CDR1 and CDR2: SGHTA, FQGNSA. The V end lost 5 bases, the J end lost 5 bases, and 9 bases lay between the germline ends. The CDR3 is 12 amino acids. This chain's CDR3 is CASSDKPTEAFF. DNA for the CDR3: TGTGCCAGCAGCGATAAACCGACTGAAGCTTTCTTT.

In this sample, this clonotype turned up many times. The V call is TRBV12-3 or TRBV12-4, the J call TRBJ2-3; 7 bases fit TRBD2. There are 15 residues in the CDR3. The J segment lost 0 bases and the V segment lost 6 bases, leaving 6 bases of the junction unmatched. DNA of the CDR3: TGTGCCAGCAGCCAACTAGCGATTAGCACAGATACGCAGTATTTT. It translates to CASSQLAISTDTQYF.